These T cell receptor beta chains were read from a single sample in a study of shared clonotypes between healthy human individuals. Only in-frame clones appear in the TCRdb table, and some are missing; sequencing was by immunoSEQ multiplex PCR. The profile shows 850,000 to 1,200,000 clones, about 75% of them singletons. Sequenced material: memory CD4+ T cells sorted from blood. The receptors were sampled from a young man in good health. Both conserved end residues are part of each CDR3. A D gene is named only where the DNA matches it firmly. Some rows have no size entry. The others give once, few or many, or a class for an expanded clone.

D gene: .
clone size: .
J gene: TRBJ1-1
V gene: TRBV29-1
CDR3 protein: CSVEVSDMNTEAFF
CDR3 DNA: TGCAGCGTTGAAGTCTCCGACATGAACACTGAAGCTTTCTTT

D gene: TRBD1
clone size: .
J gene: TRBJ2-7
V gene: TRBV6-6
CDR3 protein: CASSYRDRGDEQYF
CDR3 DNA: TGTGCCAGCAGTTATCGGGACAGGGGTGACGAGCAGTACTTC

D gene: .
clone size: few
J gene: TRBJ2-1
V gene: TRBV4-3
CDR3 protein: CASSQDRALRQGQFF
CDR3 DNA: TGCGCCAGCAGCCAAGATCGCGCCTTGAGGCAAGGGCAGTTCTTC

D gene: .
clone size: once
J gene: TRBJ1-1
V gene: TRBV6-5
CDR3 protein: CASILSPGRTEAFF
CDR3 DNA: TGTGCCAGCATCTTAAGTCCAGGGAGGACTGAAGCTTTCTTT

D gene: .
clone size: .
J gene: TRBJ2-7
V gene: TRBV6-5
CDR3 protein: CASSPLTYEQYF
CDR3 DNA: TGTGCCAGCAGTCCCTTGACCTACGAGCAGTACTTC

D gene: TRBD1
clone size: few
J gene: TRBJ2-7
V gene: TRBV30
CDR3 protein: CAWEQGASYEQYF
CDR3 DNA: TGTGCCTGGGAACAGGGGGCTTCCTACGAGCAGTACTTC

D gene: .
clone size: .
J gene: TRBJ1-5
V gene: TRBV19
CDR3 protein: CASSPREGGNQPQHF
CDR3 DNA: TGTGCCAGTAGCCCCAGAGAGGGGGGCAATCAGCCCCAGCATTTT

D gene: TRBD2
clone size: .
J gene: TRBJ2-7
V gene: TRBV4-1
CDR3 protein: CAGSQDSSGPSYEQYF
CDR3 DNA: TGCGCCGGCAGCCAAGATTCTAGCGGGCCCTCCTACGAGCAGTACTTC

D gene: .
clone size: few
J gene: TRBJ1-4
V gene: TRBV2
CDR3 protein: CASTFRGNEKLFF
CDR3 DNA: TGTGCCAGCACATTTCGGGGGAATGAAAAACTGTTTTTT

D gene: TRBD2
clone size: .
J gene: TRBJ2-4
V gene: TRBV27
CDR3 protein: CASRLAAKNIQYF
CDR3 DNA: TGTGCCAGCAGACTAGCGGCCAAAAACATTCAGTACTTC

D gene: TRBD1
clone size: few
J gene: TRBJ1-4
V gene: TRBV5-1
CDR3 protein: CASSSGQGDEKLFF
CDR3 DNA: TGCGCCAGCAGCTCGGGACAGGGAGATGAAAAACTGTTTTTT

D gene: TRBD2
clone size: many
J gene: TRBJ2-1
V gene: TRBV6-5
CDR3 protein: CASSYSRTSGYNEQFF
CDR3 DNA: TGTGCCAGCAGTTACTCCCGGACTAGCGGATACAATGAGCAGTTCTTC

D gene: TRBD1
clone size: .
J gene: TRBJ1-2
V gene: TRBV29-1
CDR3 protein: CSVEQGAIDAGYTF
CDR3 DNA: TGCAGCGTTGAGCAGGGGGCGATCGACGCTGGCTACACCTTC

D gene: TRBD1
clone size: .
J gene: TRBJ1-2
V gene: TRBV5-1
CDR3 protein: CASSFQGATANYGYTF
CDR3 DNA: TGCGCCAGCAGCTTTCAGGGGGCCACCGCTAACTATGGCTACACCTTC

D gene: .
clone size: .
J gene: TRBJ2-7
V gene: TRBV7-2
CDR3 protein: CASSQDSAKGSYEQYF
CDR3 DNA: TGCGCCAGCAGCCAAGATTCGGCTAAGGGGTCCTACGAGCAGTACTTC

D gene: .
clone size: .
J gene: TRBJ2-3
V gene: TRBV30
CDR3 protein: CAWNVKGLDTQYF
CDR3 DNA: TGTGCCTGGAACGTCAAGGGGTTAGATACGCAGTATTTT

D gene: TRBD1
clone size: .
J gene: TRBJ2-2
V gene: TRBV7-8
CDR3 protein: CASSLDRGSSGELFF
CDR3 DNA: TGTGCCAGCAGCTTGGACAGGGGGTCGTCCGGGGAGCTGTTTTTT

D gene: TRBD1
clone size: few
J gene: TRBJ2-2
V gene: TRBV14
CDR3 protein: CASSPPQKGANANTGELFF
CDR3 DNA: TGTGCCAGCAGCCCCCCACAGAAGGGGGCCAACGCGAACACCGGGGAGCTGTTTTTT

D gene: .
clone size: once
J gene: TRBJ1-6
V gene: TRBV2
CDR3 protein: CASHRVLASSPLHF
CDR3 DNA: TGTGCCAGCCACCGGGTCCTCGCTAGTTCACCCCTCCACTTT

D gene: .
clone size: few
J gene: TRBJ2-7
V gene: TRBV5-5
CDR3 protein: CASSSGQSYEQYF
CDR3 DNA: TGTGCCAGCAGCTCCGGACAATCCTACGAGCAGTACTTC

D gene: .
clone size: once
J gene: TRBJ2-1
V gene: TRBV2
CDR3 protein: CASSEQTLEQFF
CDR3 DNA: TGTGCCAGCAGTGAACAGACCCTCGAGCAGTTCTTC

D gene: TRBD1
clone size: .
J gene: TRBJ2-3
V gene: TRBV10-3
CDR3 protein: CAIKVRDRDFQDTQYF
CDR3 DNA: TGTGCCATCAAAGTTCGGGACAGGGATTTTCAAGATACGCAGTATTTT

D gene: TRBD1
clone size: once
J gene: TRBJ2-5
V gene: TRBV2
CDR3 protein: CASSEQGAGETQYF
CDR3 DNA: TGTGCCAGCAGTGAACAGGGGGCTGGCGAGACCCAGTACTTC

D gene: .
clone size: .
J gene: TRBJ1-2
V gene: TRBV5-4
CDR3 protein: CASSLDRYYGYTF
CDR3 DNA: TGTGCCAGCAGCTTAGACAGATACTATGGCTACACCTTC

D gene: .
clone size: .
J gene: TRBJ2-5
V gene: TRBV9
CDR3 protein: CASSVGRGETQYF
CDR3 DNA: TGTGCCAGCAGCGTAGGCAGGGGAGAGACCCAGTACTTC

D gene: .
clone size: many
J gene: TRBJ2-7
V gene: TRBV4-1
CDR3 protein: CASSQDWVPTYEQYF
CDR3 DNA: TGCGCCAGCAGCCAAGATTGGGTGCCTACCTACGAGCAGTACTTC

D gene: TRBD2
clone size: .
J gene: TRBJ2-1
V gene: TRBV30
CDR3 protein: CAWSQLAGEQFF
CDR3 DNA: TGTGCCTGGAGTCAGCTAGCGGGGGAGCAGTTCTTC

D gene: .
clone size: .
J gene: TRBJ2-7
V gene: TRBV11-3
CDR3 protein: CASSQEDLGEQYF
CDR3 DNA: TGTGCCAGCAGCCAAGAGGACCTCGGAGAGCAGTACTTC

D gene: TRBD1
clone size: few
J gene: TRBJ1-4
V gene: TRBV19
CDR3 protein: CASSSPTGAATNEKLFF
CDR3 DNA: TGTGCCAGTAGTAGTCCTACAGGGGCGGCAACTAATGAAAAACTGTTTTTT

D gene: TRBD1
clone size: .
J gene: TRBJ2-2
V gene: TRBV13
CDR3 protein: CASSSRTGRAGELFF
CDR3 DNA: TGTGCCAGCAGCTCCCGGACAGGGCGGGCCGGGGAGCTGTTTTTT

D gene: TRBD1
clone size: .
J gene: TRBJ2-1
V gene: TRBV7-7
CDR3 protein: CASSLGTGSYNEQFF
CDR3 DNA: TGTGCTAGCAGCTTAGGGACAGGGTCCTACAATGAGCAGTTCTTC

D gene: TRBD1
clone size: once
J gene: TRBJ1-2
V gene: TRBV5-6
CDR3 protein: CASSLDSGGSGYTF
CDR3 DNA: TGTGCCAGCAGCTTGGATTCAGGGGGCTCTGGCTACACCTTC

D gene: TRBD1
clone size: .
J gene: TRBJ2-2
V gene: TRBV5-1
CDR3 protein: CASSLVGRGSGELFF
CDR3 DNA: TGCGCCAGCAGCTTGGTTGGCAGGGGGTCCGGGGAGCTGTTTTTT

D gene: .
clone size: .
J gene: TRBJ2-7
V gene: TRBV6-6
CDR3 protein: CASSSPRTAAYEQYF
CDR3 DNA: TGTGCCAGCAGTTCGCCTCGTACGGCAGCCTACGAGCAGTACTTC

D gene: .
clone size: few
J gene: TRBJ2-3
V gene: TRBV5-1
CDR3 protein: CASSLVGARDTQYF
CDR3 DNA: TGCGCCAGCAGCTTGGTGGGGGCAAGAGATACGCAGTATTTT

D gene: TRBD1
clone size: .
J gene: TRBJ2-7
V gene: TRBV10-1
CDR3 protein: CASSPGQDLLYEQYF
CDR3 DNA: TGCGCCAGCAGTCCCGGACAGGACCTCCTCTACGAGCAGTACTTC

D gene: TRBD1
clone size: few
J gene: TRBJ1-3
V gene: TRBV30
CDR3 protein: CAWSDTGTGLGTIYF
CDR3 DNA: TGTGCCTGGAGTGACACCGGGACAGGCCTAGGGACCATATATTTT

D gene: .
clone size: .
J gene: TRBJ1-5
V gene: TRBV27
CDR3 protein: CAASRSEGDQPQHF
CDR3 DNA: TGTGCCGCCTCCAGGTCTGAGGGGGATCAGCCCCAGCATTTT

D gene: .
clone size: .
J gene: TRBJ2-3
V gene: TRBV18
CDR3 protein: CASSPRQTTDTQYF
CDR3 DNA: TGTGCCAGCTCACCTCGACAGACGACAGATACGCAGTATTTT

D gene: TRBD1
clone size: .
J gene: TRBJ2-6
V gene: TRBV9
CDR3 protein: CASSPTGGYSGANVLTF
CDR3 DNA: TGTGCCAGCAGCCCGACAGGGGGTTACTCTGGGGCCAACGTCCTGACTTTC

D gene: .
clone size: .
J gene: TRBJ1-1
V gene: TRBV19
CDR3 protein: CATKDTEAFF
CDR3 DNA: TGTGCCACCAAAGACACTGAAGCTTTCTTT

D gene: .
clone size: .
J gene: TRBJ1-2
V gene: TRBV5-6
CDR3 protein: CASSLAVALYYGYTF
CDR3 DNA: TGTGCCAGCAGCTTGGCCGTTGCCCTTTACTATGGCTACACCTTC

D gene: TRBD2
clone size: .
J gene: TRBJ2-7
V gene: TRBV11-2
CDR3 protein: CASSQGTSGAYEQYF
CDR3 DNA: TGTGCCAGCAGCCAGGGGACTAGCGGGGCCTACGAGCAGTACTTC

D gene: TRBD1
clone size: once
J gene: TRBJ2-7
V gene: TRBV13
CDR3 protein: CASSPGQGEGYEQYF
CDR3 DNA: TGCGCCAGCAGCCCGGGACAGGGCGAGGGCTACGAGCAGTACTTC

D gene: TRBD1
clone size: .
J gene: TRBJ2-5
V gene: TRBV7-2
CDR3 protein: CASSSGQGKWQETQYF
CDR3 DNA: TGTGCCAGCAGCTCCGGACAGGGTAAATGGCAAGAGACCCAGTACTTC

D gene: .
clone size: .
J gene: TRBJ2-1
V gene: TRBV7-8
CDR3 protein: CASRIGVDEQFF
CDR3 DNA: TGTGCCAGCAGGATAGGGGTCGATGAGCAGTTCTTC

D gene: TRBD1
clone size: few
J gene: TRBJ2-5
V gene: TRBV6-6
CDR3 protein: CGSSGTASETQYF
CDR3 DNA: TGCGGAAGTTCCGGGACAGCCTCAGAGACCCAGTACTTC

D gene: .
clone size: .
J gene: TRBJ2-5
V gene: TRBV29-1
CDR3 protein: CSVDFFRETQYF
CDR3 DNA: TGCAGCGTTGATTTTTTCCGGGAAACCCAGTACTTC

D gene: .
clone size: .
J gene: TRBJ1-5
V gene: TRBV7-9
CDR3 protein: CASSSPGFGPPHF
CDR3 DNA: TGTGCCAGCAGCTCACCCGGCTTTGGACCCCCGCATTTT

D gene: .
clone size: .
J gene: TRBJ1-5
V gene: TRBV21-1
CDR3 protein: CASSRLWGQGLDQPQHF
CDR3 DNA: TGTGCCAGCAGCCGGCTATGGGGCCAGGGGCTCGATCAGCCCCAGCATTTT

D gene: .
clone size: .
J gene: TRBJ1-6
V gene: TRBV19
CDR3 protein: CASSISPGDSPLHF
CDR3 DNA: TGTGCCAGTAGTATATCTCCAGGGGATTCACCCCTCCACTTT

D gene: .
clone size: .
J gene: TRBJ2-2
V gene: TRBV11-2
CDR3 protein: CASRPTSTGELFF
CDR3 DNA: TGTGCCAGCAGGCCAACAAGCACCGGGGAGCTGTTTTTT

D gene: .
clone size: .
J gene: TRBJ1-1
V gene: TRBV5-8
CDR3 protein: CASSPRTQNTEAFF
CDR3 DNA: TGTGCCAGCAGCCCGCGGACACAGAACACTGAAGCTTTCTTT

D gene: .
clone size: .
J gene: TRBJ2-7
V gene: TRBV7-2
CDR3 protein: CASSLEKGMIGEQYF
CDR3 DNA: TGTGCCAGCAGCTTAGAAAAGGGGATGATCGGGGAGCAGTACTTC

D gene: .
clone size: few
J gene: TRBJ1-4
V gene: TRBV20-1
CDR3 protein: CSAGRDEKLFF
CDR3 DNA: TGCAGTGCTGGGCGGGATGAAAAACTGTTTTTT

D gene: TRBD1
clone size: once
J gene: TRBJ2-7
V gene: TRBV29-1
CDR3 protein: CSVEGGRGPYSYEQYF
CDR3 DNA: TGCAGCGTTGAAGGGGGCAGGGGGCCTTACTCCTACGAGCAGTACTTC